This T cell receptor beta chain was captured by sequencing in a study of CD4 T cells in relation to SARS-CoV-2 and coronaviruses. Study summary: The restricting HLA molecule for shared crossreactive spike epitopes was mapped.

Unmatched junction bases numbered 11, after V lost 8 bases and J lost 2 bases. Germline values: CDR1 SQVTM, CDR2 ANQGSEA. This CDR3 comprises 15 residues. The assay was immunoSEQ multiplex PCR, and TCRdb's table has in-frame clones only and misses some. The repertoire consists of 65,000 or so clones, with about 89% occurring once and the leading ten covering roughly 1.5%. Unexposed donor CD4+ T cells date from about 2010-2019, before the COVID-19 pandemic. Remarks on this clone: The target antigen is unknown.

Findings and caveats of the study: Pre-pandemic and post-infection samples never came from the same donor. Roughly 65% of donors had memory CD4+ clonotypes crossrecognizing SARS-CoV-2 and common cold coronavirus spike.

Sequenced input: memory CD4+ T cells from PBMCs. This TCR derives from a human donor in good health. This rearrangement joins TRBV29-1 to TRBJ2-3; 9 bases match TRBD1. In nucleotides, the CDR3 is TGCAGCCCTCTCCGGGACAGGGAGGCCACAGATACGCAGTATTTT. This gives the protein CSPLRDREATDTQYF.